The clone carrying this T cell receptor beta chain was detected only a few times. Its antigen is currently unknown. TCRdb re-analysed the 5' RACE reads in MiXCR, keeping a single row per CDR3 protein. The data show some 390,000 distinct CDR3 sequences, with approximately 5.7% seen just once and approximately 16% held by the top ten. This specimen comes from a study of T cells after yellow fever vaccination. The study, taken as a whole, reports: The secondary T-cell response peaked on day 5, not day 15, but was weaker.

The sample here was PBMCs, taken 5 days after the yellow fever booster vaccination. This TCR was recovered from a man aged 25-45 years who received the YFV17D yellow fever vaccine.

The CDR3 sequence is CASSTYLPSSYNEQFF. The CDR3 region has the DNA TGTGCCAGCAGTACGTACCTTCCCAGCTCCTACAATGAGCAGTTCTTC. The V call is TRBV27, the J call TRBJ2-1; D is unclear. Between the trimmed V and J ends, which lost 5 bases and 0 bases, there was a span of 14 bases. In germline, CDR1 is MNHEY, CDR2 SMNVEV (reference sequence). This CDR3 spans 16 amino acids.